The 10 T cell receptor beta chains in this list originate from one sample, sequenced in a study of T cells in Graves' hyperthyroidism and ophthalmopathy. Amplification yielded TCR beta CDR3 regions, with RNA transcripts as the source. When the TCR CDR3 underwent first-round RT-PCR, the HTBI primer set was used. TCRdb ran MiXCR on the multiplex PCR reads and lists one entry per CDR3 protein. The repertoire holds around 250,000 distinct CDR3 sequences, with more than 14% as singletons. Material for sequencing was blood. Every receptor here comes from a middle-aged woman with Graves' hyperthyroidism that later progressed to Graves' ophthalmopathy.

This clonotype was counted ten times or more. V usage is TRBV10-2 and J usage is TRBJ1-1; D ambiguous. V was pared by 2 bases and J by 0 bases, with 13 bases between. CDR3 length: 16 amino acids. Germline V gene lookup returns CDR1 WSHSY and CDR2 SAAADI. The CDR3 sequence: CASSERPYAMNTEAFF. CDR3 DNA sequence: TGCGCCAGCAGTGAGAGGCCTTACGCCATGAACACTGAAGCTTTCTTT.

This clonotype has a count of ten or more. V gene TRBV10-2 combines with J gene TRBJ2-7; 11 bases map to TRBD2. This CDR3 region has 14 residues. Trimming cost V 10 bases and J 2 bases; bases outside gene matches: 7. Per the germline V gene, CDR1 is WSHSY and CDR2 is SAAADI. Here the CDR3 reads CATSSGRNTYEQYF. In DNA form, the CDR3 reads TGCGCCACTTCTAGCGGGAGGAACACCTACGAGCAGTACTTC.

This clonotype appeared many times. The V and J genes are TRBV12-3 or TRBV12-4 and TRBJ1-4; D is uncertain. This CDR3 has 13 residues. V lost 5 bases and J lost 6, with 10 bases in between. CDR3 nucleotides: TGTGCCAGCAGTAGGGAACTCTATGAAAAACTGTTTTTT. Translation: CASSRELYEKLFF.

At least ten counts were recorded for this clonotype. This chain joins TRBV20-1 and TRBJ1-5; TRBD1 aligns across 12 bases. CDR3 length: 17 amino acids. V lost 6 bases and J lost 7; bases outside the gene matches: 16. Germline CDR1 reads DFQATT; CDR2 reads SNEGSKA (reference sequence). The CDR3 region is CSAGNSGTGGLGQPQHF. The CDR3 nucleotides are TGCAGTGCCGGGAATTCCGGGACAGGGGGCTTAGGGCAGCCCCAGCATTTT.

This clonotype occurred many times. The chain recombines TRBV11-2 with TRBJ2-3, with TRBD2 matching 10 bases. Losses at the gene ends were 5 bases for V and 2 bases for J; bases not matched to a gene: 16. This CDR3 spans 19 amino acids. CDR1 is SGHAT and CDR2 is FQNNGV in the germline V gene. CDR3 nucleotides: TGTGCCAGCAGCCCTCGGGGTACGCAGCGGGAGGGCGCCACAGATACGCAGTATTTT. Translation gives CASSPRGTQREGATDTQYF.

This rearrangement joins TRBV20-1 to TRBJ2-4, with D hard to call. Trimming shortened V by 6 bases and J by 0 bases, and 6 bases separated the two germline ends. Germline V lookup: CDR1 DFQATT, CDR2 SNEGSKA (reference sequence). The CDR3 runs 12 residues. In nucleotides, the CDR3 is TGCAGTGCCGACATAGCCAAAAACATTCAGTACTTC. Translated: CSADIAKNIQYF.

The V gene is TRBV19, the J gene TRBJ2-7; 7 nucleotides align to TRBD1. The V gene's germline CDR1 is LNHDA and CDR2 SQIVND (reference sequence). After removal of 1 base from V and 2 bases from J, the junction contained 8 bases not matched to a gene. The CDR3 length is 16 residues. The CDR3 nucleotides are TGTGCCAGTAGTATAGGCCAGGGGGAACCGCCCTACGAGCAGTACTTC. Amino acid sequence: CASSIGQGEPPYEQYF.

Concerning this clonotype: A read error may be the cause here, since a much bigger clone is one base away. The CDR3 loop reads CAWGGQRYNEQYF. As DNA, the CDR3 is TGTGCCTGGGGGGGACAGAGATACAATGAGCAGTACTTC. The chain has TRBV30 and TRBJ2-1, with 7 bases matching TRBD1. The end of the DNA is better explained by TRBJ2-7, so the J call may be wrong. From germline, CDR1 is GTSNPN and CDR2 SVGIG (reference sequence). The CDR3 extends over 13 amino acids.

This clonotype showed up many times. The rearrangement uses TRBV12-5 and TRBJ1-1; D call uncertain. V was cut by 0 bases and J by 1 base, with 12 bases left in between. The CDR3 runs 16 residues. Germline assignment: CDR1 LGHNT and CDR2 FRNRAP. This chain's CDR3 is CASGLVPLLRNTEAFF. The DNA of the CDR3 is TGTGCTAGTGGTTTGGTACCACTACTCCGGAACACTGAAGCTTTCTTT.

Notes on this clonotype: A much bigger clone sits one base away, suggesting this may be a read error. V and J are TRBV3-1 and TRBJ2-1; 8 positions agree with TRBD2. This CDR3 is 13 amino acids long. V lost 2 bases and J lost 6; bases outside the gene matches: 0. Germline CDR1 and CDR2: LGHDT and YNNKEL (reference sequence). CDR3 loop: CASSQSGGNEQFF. The CDR3 coding sequence is TGTGCCAGCAGCCAAAGCGGGGGCAATGAGCAGTTCTTC.